The 21 T cell receptor beta chains listed next were all sequenced from one sample in a study of T cells in Graves' hyperthyroidism and ophthalmopathy. Researchers amplified the TCR beta CDR3 regions from RNA transcripts. The HTBI set primed first-round TCR CDR3 RT-PCR. TCRdb reprocessed the multiplex PCR reads via MiXCR and lists one record per CDR3 protein. The repertoire includes about 410,000 distinct CDR3 sequences, roughly 14% of them detected once, and about 18% sits in the top ten. The sequenced sample consisted of blood. These receptors all come from a woman aged 25 to 39 with Graves' ophthalmopathy.

This clonotype has ten or more counts. V gene TRBV28 combines with J gene TRBJ1-6; 7 positions agree with TRBD1. In germline, CDR1 is MDHEN, CDR2 SYDVKM. The V and J ends lost 7 bases and 7 bases, in that order; junction bases with no gene match: 7. The CDR3 is made up of 14 amino acids. CDR3 region: CASITQGGNSPLHF. CDR3 bases: TGTGCCAGCATTACCCAGGGGGGCAATTCACCCCTCCACTTT.

The chain couples TRBV7-9 to TRBJ1-5; D is perhaps TRBD1 (5 bases). CDR3 length equals 16 residues. CDR1 and CDR2 (germline): SEHNR, FQNEAQ (reference sequence). V was shortened by 3 bases and J by 1 base, with 13 bases between the two germline ends. CDR3: CASSFWGGVSNQPQHF. CDR3 bases: TGTGCCAGCAGCTTTTGGGGGGGAGTCAGCAATCAGCCCCAGCATTTT.

This clonotype was seen at least ten times. The chain employs TRBV28 and TRBJ1-1, with D hard to call. V lost 3 bases and J lost 0, with 5 bases in between. Germline V gene lookup returns CDR1 MDHEN and CDR2 SYDVKM. This CDR3 contains 13 residues. The CDR3 is CASSFRLNTEAFF. Here the CDR3 DNA reads TGTGCCAGCAGTTTTCGTTTGAACACTGAAGCTTTCTTT.

CDR3 nucleotide sequence: TGTGCCAGCAGCCGAGATCGGTCAGGACTTCCCACAGATACGCAGTATTTT. It codes for CASSRDRSGLPTDTQYF. The rearrangement uses TRBV14 and TRBJ2-3; D might be TRBD2 (5 bases). Germline CDR1 reads SGHDN; CDR2 reads FVKESK. CDR3 length equals 17 residues. V was clipped by 4 bases and J by 2 bases, with 19 bases between them.

This clonotype has a handful of counts. This sequence joins TRBV24-1 and TRBJ1-1; D is unclear. This CDR3 comprises 13 residues. Germline values: CDR1 KGHDR, CDR2 SFDVKD. V lost 2 bases, J lost 4 bases, and 7 bases lay in between. CDR3 in DNA: TGTGCCACCAGTGATTGGTTGGGCACTGAAGCTTTCTTT. Its protein is CATSDWLGTEAFF.

This clonotype was seen at least ten times. The chain joins TRBV20-1 to TRBJ1-5; D ambiguous. Trimming took 3 bases from V and 0 from J, leaving 6 bases between them. Germline V lookup: CDR1 DFQATT, CDR2 SNEGSKA (reference sequence). This CDR3 contains 13 residues. The CDR3 nucleotides read TGCAGTGCTAGTATCAATAGCAATCAGCCCCAGCATTTT. Its protein product is CSASINSNQPQHF.

The rearrangement joins TRBV10-3 to TRBJ2-3; possible D gene TRBD1, 5 bases. Germline-derived CDR1 and CDR2 are ENHRY and SYGVKD. V dropped 1 base and J dropped 3 bases, with 8 bases sitting between them. The CDR3 consists of 14 residues. As DNA, the CDR3 is TGTGCCATCAGTGAGTACCAGGGAACAGATACGCAGTATTTT. The encoded protein is CAISEYQGTDTQYF.

This clonotype was found a few times. A clone one base away is much larger, so this may be a read error. The chain recombines TRBV30 with TRBJ1-3; D unresolved. Germline CDR1 is GTSNPN and CDR2 is SVGIG (reference sequence). This CDR3 comprises 13 residues. Written as DNA, the CDR3 is TGTGCCTGGAGTGGTGACTCTGGAGACACCATATATTTT. This sequence encodes CAWSGDSGDTIYF.

The sample holds a few counts of this clonotype. The CDR3 sequence: CASSASIGGGIDTQYF. As DNA, the CDR3 is TGTGCCAGCAGCGCGAGTATCGGGGGGGGAATAGATACGCAGTATTTT. V is TRBV6-1 and J is TRBJ2-3, with TRBD2 matching over 8 bases. Germline-derived CDR1 and CDR2 are MNHNS and SASEGT. The trim removed 6 bases at V and 5 bases at J, leaving 13 bases unmatched. CDR3 size: 16 residues.

This clonotype was detected ten times or more. The chain has TRBV6-1 and TRBJ2-1; TRBD1 might be the D (6 bases). Germline V gene sequence: CDR1 MNHNS, CDR2 SASEGT. V shed 2 bases and J shed 2 bases, with 13 bases lying between them. This CDR3 has 16 residues. The CDR3 sequence: CASSEKAGETYNEQFF. CDR3 nucleotides: TGTGCCAGCAGTGAAAAGGCAGGGGAAACCTACAATGAGCAGTTCTTC.

In its sample, this clonotype was seen many times. This chain uses TRBV12-3 or TRBV12-4 with TRBJ1-2; D remains unclear. The V gene lost 2 bases and the J gene lost 1 base, with 8 bases spanning the gap. The CDR3 is 14 amino acids. The CDR3 coding sequence is TGTGCCAGCAGTTTAAGACGCAGTAACTATGGCTACACCTTC. It codes for CASSLRRSNYGYTF.

This clonotype occurred many times. This chain uses TRBV24-1 with TRBJ1-5; the D is unclear. The length of the CDR3 is 12 residues. Per the germline V gene, CDR1 is KGHDR and CDR2 is SFDVKD. Trimming took off 2 bases at V and 4 bases at J, with 2 bases between the two ends. The CDR3 DNA sequence: TGTGCCACCAGTGATTATAATCAGCCCCAGCATTTT. This sequence encodes CATSDYNQPQHF.

This clonotype was seen ten or more times. This chain's CDR3 is CASRDRRYQETQYF. The CDR3 bases are TGTGCCAGCAGGGACAGGAGATACCAAGAGACCCAGTACTTC. The chain uses TRBV6-5 and TRBJ2-5; 7 bases fit TRBD1. The CDR3 covers 14 residues. V was clipped by 6 bases and J by 0 bases; unmatched bases: 4. Germline V gene data show CDR1 as MNHEY and CDR2 as SVGAGI.

This clonotype was detected many times. The chain has TRBV7-3 and TRBJ2-3; 10 positions agree with TRBD2. The germline V gene encodes CDR1 SGHTA and CDR2 FQGTGA. Trimming cost V 1 base and J 5 bases; bases outside gene matches: 9. This CDR3 has 17 residues. CDR3 loop: CASSLNGAGGQVDTQYF. CDR3 coding DNA: TGTGCCAGCAGCTTAAATGGAGCGGGGGGGCAGGTAGATACGCAGTATTTT.

In this sample, this clonotype turned up a few times. The germline gene is not matched at one end of the junction; a read error may be the cause. V and J are TRBV7-7 and TRBJ2-5; the D gene is possibly TRBD2 (5 bases). The CDR3 runs to 15 residues. CDR1 and CDR2 from the germline V gene are SSHAT and FNYEAQ (reference sequence). The CDR3 sequence: CASSLAFGRQETQYF. The CDR3 nucleotides are TGTGCTAGCAGCTTAGCTTTTGGGAGACAAGAGACCCAGTACTTC.

The chain uses TRBV29-1 and TRBJ1-4; no clear D. CDR3 length: 10 residues. Germline lookup yields CDR1 SQVTM and CDR2 ANQGSEA. V was pared by 4 bases and J by 8 bases, with 5 bases between. CDR3 sequence reads: CSVVTEKLFF. CDR3 nucleotide sequence: TGCAGCGTTGTTACGGAAAAACTGTTTTTT.

This clonotype was observed a handful of times. The gene calls are TRBV10-2 and TRBJ1-5; 8 positions match TRBD1. V was clipped by 0 bases and J by 4 bases; unmatched bases: 2. The CDR3 sequence is 15 residues long. CDR1 WSHSY and CDR2 SAAADI come from the germline V gene. The CDR3 bases are TGCGCCAGCAGTGAGTCGAGACAGGGGAATCAGCCCCAGCATTTT. Translated, it gives CASSESRQGNQPQHF.

A remark on this clonotype: A read error is possible here, since a much larger clone lies one base away. The chain uses TRBV20-1 and TRBJ1-5; D is ambiguous. In germline, CDR1 is DFQATT, CDR2 SNEGSKA (reference sequence). The CDR3 is 13 amino acids. This CDR3 is CIATGDSNQPQHF. As DNA, the CDR3 is TGCATTGCTACCGGGGATAGCAATCAGCCCCAGCATTTT.

This clonotype was picked up many times. The V and J genes are TRBV20-1 and TRBJ2-1; D not certain. The CDR3 is made up of 14 amino acids. V lost 0 bases and J lost 0, with 6 bases in between. The V gene's germline CDR1 is DFQATT and CDR2 SNEGSKA (reference sequence). CDR3 region: CSAREAVSYNEQFF. The DNA of the CDR3 is TGCAGTGCTAGAGAAGCTGTCTCCTACAATGAGCAGTTCTTC.

V gene TRBV27 combines with J gene TRBJ2-3; 10 bases map to TRBD2. The V and J ends lost 7 bases and 2 bases, in that order; junction bases with no gene match: 6. The V gene's germline CDR1 is MNHEY and CDR2 SMNVEV (reference sequence). The length of the CDR3 is 15 residues. Here the CDR3 DNA reads TGTGCCAGCATCTTGAGCGGGGGGGACACAGATACGCAGTATTTT. Its translation: CASILSGGDTDTQYF.

This clonotype was counted at least ten times. The chain uses TRBV24-1 and TRBJ2-1; the D gene could be TRBD1 or TRBD2 (6 bases each). The length of the CDR3 is 14 residues. Trimming removed 4 bases from V and 3 bases from J, with 9 bases in between. In germline, CDR1 is KGHDR, CDR2 SFDVKD. The CDR3 DNA sequence: TGTGCCACCAGTGACAGGGGACTCTACAATGAGCAGTTCTTC. Protein sequence: CATSDRGLYNEQFF.